These T cell receptor beta chains were read from a single sample in a study of T cell responses to AZD1222 COVID-19 vaccine. TCRdb's copy holds only in-frame clones and misses some; the assay was immunoSEQ multiplex PCR. Among 95,000 to 150,000 clones listed, 88% were seen once. Sequencing used peripheral blood, obtained on day 0 of AZD1222 vaccination. The receptors derive from an adult in good health. CDR3s include the opening cysteine and the closing phenylalanine or tryptophan. The D gene is left open where the match is weak. A row's size may be missing; if present it is once, few, many or a size class.

D gene | J gene | V gene | clone size | CDR3 protein | CDR3 DNA
- | TRBJ2-3 | TRBV6-2/TRBV6-3 | - | CASSAHGLADTQYF | TGTGCCAGCAGTGCTCACGGGTTAGCAGATACGCAGTATTTT
TRBD1 | TRBJ1-6 | TRBV18 | - | CASSPSGQGLGSPLHF | TGTGCCAGCTCACCTTCGGGACAGGGGTTAGGGTCACCCCTCCACTTT
TRBD2 | TRBJ2-2 | TRBV4-1 | - | CASSQDGLAGVTGELFF | TGCGCCAGCAGCCAGGATGGACTAGCGGGGGTCACTGGGGAGCTGTTTTTT
- | TRBJ1-2 | TRBV11-3 | - | CASSLGTDTHRPPDTF | TGTGCCAGCAGCTTAGGGACGGACACACACCGACCGCCCGACACCTTC
- | TRBJ2-1 | TRBV19 | once | CASSPPRARGEQFF | TGTGCCAGTAGTCCTCCTAGAGCTCGGGGTGAGCAGTTCTTC
TRBD2 | TRBJ2-3 | TRBV3-1/TRBV3-2 | - | CASSFTGLAGTDTQYF | TGTGCCAGCAGCTTCACAGGCCTAGCGGGGACAGATACGCAGTATTTT
- | TRBJ1-5 | TRBV15 | - | CATSRVLGSVQPQHF | TGTGCCACCAGCAGAGTTCTGGGGAGTGTTCAGCCCCAGCATTTT
- | TRBJ1-1 | TRBV7-9 | - | CASRWDGLMNTEAFF | TGTGCCAGCAGGTGGGACGGCCTCATGAACACTGAAGCTTTCTTT
TRBD1 | TRBJ1-2 | TRBV19 | once | CASSIDFSTGARGYTF | TGTGCCAGTAGTATAGATTTCAGCACAGGGGCCCGAGGCTACACCTTC
TRBD1 | TRBJ2-5 | TRBV5-1 | - | CASSLGQGAGETQYF | TGCGCCAGCAGCTTGGGTCAGGGGGCGGGTGAGACCCAGTACTTC
TRBD1 | TRBJ1-5 | TRBV28 | few | CASRGTVFQHF | TGTGCCAGCAGGGGGACAGTATTCCAGCATTTT
- | TRBJ1-1 | TRBV10-1 | - | CASSGTAMNTEAFF | TGCGCCAGCAGTGGGACGGCAATGAACACTGAAGCTTTCTTT
- | TRBJ2-7 | TRBV6-5 | - | CASRYDRLTYEQYF | TGTGCCAGCAGATATGACCGATTAACCTACGAGCAGTACTTC
- | TRBJ2-1 | TRBV28 | - | CASSPPASSYNEQFF | TGTGCCAGCAGTCCCCCCGCGTCTTCATACAATGAGCAGTTCTTC
- | TRBJ1-6 | TRBV5-1 | - | CASRVGDLDSPLHF | TGCGCCAGCAGGGTGGGGGACCTTGATTCACCCCTCCACTTT
- | TRBJ1-5 | TRBV19 | - | CASTLTGANQPQHF | TGTGCCAGTACCTTGACCGGTGCCAATCAGCCCCAGCATTTT
- | TRBJ1-2 | TRBV5-4 | - | CASSLDGEGYTF | TGTGCCAGCAGCTTGGACGGGGAAGGCTACACCTTC
- | TRBJ1-5 | TRBV30 | - | CAWTKGGSNQPQHF | TGTGCCTGGACTAAAGGCGGTAGCAATCAGCCCCAGCATTTT
TRBD1 | TRBJ1-1 | TRBV6-5 | - | CASSPGQGSTEAFF | TGTGCCAGCAGTCCAGGACAGGGAAGCACTGAAGCTTTCTTT
- | TRBJ2-1 | TRBV28 | - | CASEGTDSSYNEQFF | TGTGCCAGCGAAGGGACGGATAGCTCCTACAATGAGCAGTTCTTC
- | TRBJ2-3 | TRBV2 | - | CASRAGGDTQYF | TGTGCCAGCAGAGCAGGGGGGGATACGCAGTATTTT
TRBD1 | TRBJ1-5 | TRBV5-1 | - | CASSYPGTGASRAQPQHF | TGCGCCAGCAGCTACCCCGGGACAGGGGCCTCACGGGCTCAGCCCCAGCATTTT
- | TRBJ1-5 | TRBV7-2 | - | CASSGRQGNQPQHF | TGTGCCAGCAGCGGGCGACAGGGCAATCAGCCCCAGCATTTT
TRBD2 | TRBJ2-3 | TRBV2 | - | CAGSSGRGADTQYF | TGTGCCGGGTCCAGCGGGAGAGGTGCAGATACGCAGTATTTT
- | TRBJ2-1 | TRBV7-2 | - | CASGVGAAYNEQFF | TGTGCCAGCGGCGTTGGCGCCGCCTACAATGAGCAGTTCTTC
- | TRBJ2-5 | TRBV27 | - | CASSPRVGTQYF | TGTGCCAGCAGTCCCCGTGTCGGCACCCAGTACTTC
TRBD1 | TRBJ1-5 | TRBV3-1/TRBV3-2 | - | CASSLGQGNQPQHF | TGTGCCAGCAGCCTGGGACAGGGTAATCAGCCCCAGCATTTT
- | TRBJ1-2 | TRBV4-2 | - | CASSQDSWNRWDGYTF | TGTGCCAGCAGCCAAGATAGTTGGAACAGGTGGGACGGCTACACCTTC
- | TRBJ2-5 | TRBV7-2 | - | CASSSVEQETQYF | TGTGCCAGCAGCTCCGTGGAGCAAGAGACCCAGTACTTC
TRBD2 | TRBJ2-2 | TRBV7-6 | - | CASSLELAGNTGELFF | TGTGCCAGCAGCTTAGAACTAGCGGGGAACACCGGGGAGCTGTTTTTT
- | TRBJ1-5 | TRBV30 | - | CAWSVRGGQPQHF | TGTGCCTGGAGTGTTAGAGGGGGTCAGCCCCAGCATTTT
- | TRBJ1-5 | TRBV30 | - | CAWSEGGSNQPQHF | TGTGCCTGGAGCGAAGGGGGAAGCAATCAGCCCCAGCATTTT
- | TRBJ1-4 | TRBV19 | once | CASSQFPTNEKLFF | TGTGCCAGTAGCCAGTTTCCAACTAATGAAAAACTGTTTTTT
TRBD1 | TRBJ1-2 | TRBV30 | once | CAYVKAGGNYGYTF | TGTGCCTACGTAAAGGCAGGGGGGAACTATGGCTACACCTTC
TRBD1 | TRBJ1-2 | TRBV19 | - | CASSGSTGGGYGYTF | TGTGCCAGTAGTGGCTCGACAGGGGGCGGCTATGGCTACACCTTC
TRBD1 | TRBJ1-2 | TRBV11-2 | - | CASSVTGGHTYGYTF | TGTGCCAGCAGCGTCACAGGGGGCCACACATATGGCTACACCTTC
TRBD1 | TRBJ1-1 | TRBV6-5 | - | CASRGQGGGTEAFF | TGTGCCAGCAGAGGACAGGGCGGAGGCACTGAAGCTTTCTTT
- | TRBJ1-1 | TRBV19 | - | CASSIGGLNTEAFF | TGTGCCAGTAGTATAGGTGGGCTGAACACTGAAGCTTTCTTT
- | TRBJ1-2 | TRBV18 | - | CASSPPGLGNYGYTF | TGTGCCAGCTCACCACCGGGTCTCGGGAACTATGGCTACACCTTC
- | TRBJ1-5 | TRBV18 | - | CASSPTGNQPQHF | TGTGCCAGCTCACCCACAGGGAATCAGCCCCAGCATTTT
TRBD2 | TRBJ2-2 | TRBV7-2 | - | CASSGTSLNGELFF | TGTGCCAGCAGCGGGACTAGTCTTAACGGGGAGCTGTTTTTT
- | TRBJ1-3 | TRBV2 | once | CASRGQGLSGNTIYF | TGTGCCAGCAGGGGGCAGGGGCTCTCTGGAAACACCATATATTTT
TRBD2 | TRBJ2-3 | TRBV10-3 | - | CAIKLGTSDSTDTQYF | TGTGCCATCAAACTCGGGACTAGCGATAGCACAGATACGCAGTATTTT
- | TRBJ2-7 | TRBV19 | - | CASSAGLRTEQYF | TGTGCCAGTAGTGCTGGCCTTCGGACCGAGCAGTACTTC
- | TRBJ2-2 | TRBV15 | few | CATSRGGDTGELFF | TGTGCCACCAGCAGAGGGGGGGACACCGGGGAGCTGTTTTTT
- | TRBJ1-2 | TRBV6-5 | - | CASSPRQGPNYGYTF | TGTGCCAGCAGTCCCCGGCAGGGACCCAACTATGGCTACACCTTC
- | TRBJ1-2 | TRBV12-3/TRBV12-4 | few | CASSFYQSGYTF | TGTGCCAGCAGTTTTTACCAGTCTGGCTACACCTTC
- | TRBJ1-3 | TRBV29-1 | - | CSVLGTSRNTIYF | TGCAGCGTCCTCGGGACATCCCGAAACACCATATATTTT
TRBD1 | TRBJ1-4 | TRBV11-2 | - | CASSKGQGVNYATNEKLFF | TGTGCCAGCAGCAAGGGACAGGGGGTAAATTATGCAACTAATGAAAAACTGTTTTTT
TRBD1 | TRBJ1-5 | TRBV4-2 | - | CASSQGDRGGQPQHF | TGTGCCAGCAGCCAAGGGGACAGGGGCGGGCAGCCCCAGCATTTT
- | TRBJ2-1 | TRBV6-5 | once | CASRTTSGYEQFF | TGTGCCAGCAGGACGACTAGTGGTTATGAGCAGTTCTTC
- | TRBJ1-2 | TRBV15 | - | CATRGSSNYGYTF | TGTGCCACCCGGGGCAGTTCTAACTATGGCTACACCTTC
- | TRBJ1-1 | TRBV5-1 | - | CASSLSQGSTEAFF | TGCGCCAGCAGCTTGTCCCAGGGATCGACTGAAGCTTTCTTT
- | TRBJ1-1 | TRBV12-3/TRBV12-4 | few | CASISGGYTEAFF | TGTGCCAGCATTTCGGGGGGGTACACTGAAGCTTTCTTT